This T cell receptor (beta chain) stems from a study of cytomegalovirus exposure and HLA in healthy donors. The study ran its PCR with 60 Vbeta and 13 Jbeta primers. Some clones are missing from TCRdb's copy, which holds only in-frame ones; the method was immunoSEQ multiplex PCR. This table has 70,000 to 100,000 clones, roughly 63% appearing once. CDR3 length equals 16 residues. Looked up from germline, CDR1 is MNHEY and CDR2 is SMNVEV (reference sequence). The ends lost 3 bases at V and 7 bases at J; junction bases unmatched: 10. This chain joins TRBV27 and TRBJ2-1; 9 bases are shared with TRBD2. Sequencing was performed on PBMCs. This receptor was identified in a man aged 50 to 60 in good health and CMV-seronegative. The CDR3: CASSFDRSGGWNEQFF. The DNA of the CDR3 is TGTGCCAGCAGTTTTGACCGGAGCGGGGGGTGGAATGAGCAGTTCTTC.